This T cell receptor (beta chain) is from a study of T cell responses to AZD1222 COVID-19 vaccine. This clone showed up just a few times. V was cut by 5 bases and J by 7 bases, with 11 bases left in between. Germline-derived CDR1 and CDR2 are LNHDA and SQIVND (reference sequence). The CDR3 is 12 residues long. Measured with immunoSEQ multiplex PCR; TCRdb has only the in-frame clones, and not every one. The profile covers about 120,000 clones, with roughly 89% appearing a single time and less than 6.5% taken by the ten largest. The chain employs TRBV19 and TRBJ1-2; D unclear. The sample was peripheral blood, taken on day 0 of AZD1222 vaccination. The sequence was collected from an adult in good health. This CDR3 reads CASSGRPTGYTF. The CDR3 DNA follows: TGTGCCAGTAGTGGTAGACCGACTGGCTACACCTTC.